This is a list of T cell receptor beta chains from one sample in a study of blood T cell repertoires in COVID-19. Assay: immunoSEQ multiplex PCR; the TCRdb copy retains only in-frame clones and omits some. The table lists about 330,000 clones, roughly 90% of them singletons, with roughly 4.1% in the top ten. Sequencing input: peripheral blood. These receptors were obtained from a woman between 45 and 60 years old with active or convalescent COVID-19. Both conserved end residues are part of each CDR3.

j_gene	len	v_gene	CDR3aa
TRBJ2-7	13	TRBV5-6	CASSLTRAHEQYF
TRBJ2-7	15	TRBV5-5	CASSLTGKVSYEQYF
TRBJ1-2	13	TRBV29-1	CSVDRQGFYGYTF
TRBJ1-2	15	TRBV15	CATSRELQGNYGYTF
TRBJ2-7	15	TRBV4-3	CASSHSDREVYEQYF
TRBJ2-1	13	TRBV30	CAWRGDAYNEQFF
TRBJ1-6	18	TRBV6-2/TRBV6-3	CASSLVGTGNRRPSPLHF
TRBJ1-2	13	TRBV19	CASSRQGTSGYTF
TRBJ1-6	16	TRBV7-2	CASSLAKTLYNSPLHF
TRBJ2-7	12	TRBV19	CATTSGSYEQYF
TRBJ2-6	13	TRBV30	CAWSVAGANVLTF
TRBJ1-5	16	TRBV6-4	CASSDSCWQGNQPQHF
TRBJ2-3	15	TRBV29-1	CSVEEWGLARDTQYF
TRBJ1-2	12	TRBV2	CAAQGAFYGYTF
TRBJ2-5	16	TRBV4-1	CASSQPRQGIRETQYF
TRBJ1-6	14	TRBV9	CASSVGQINSPLHF
TRBJ1-5	13	TRBV27	CASSLYINQPQHF
TRBJ1-1	13	TRBV20-1	CSASGQRNTEAFF
TRBJ1-2	12	TRBV6-4	CASSYTPTGYTF
TRBJ2-5	17	TRBV4-3	CASSQESTGPQRETQYF
TRBJ1-3	17	TRBV5-1	CASSAGQGGISGNTIYF
TRBJ2-5	13	TRBV18	CASSPQGGETQYF
TRBJ2-7	16	TRBV27	CASSLSNRPQYYEQYF
TRBJ1-2	13	TRBV29-1	CSGKGENLYGYTF
TRBJ2-2	16	TRBV5-1	CASSLHGPSGSGELFF
TRBJ1-2	20	TRBV7-8	CASSSFPGQPSTRLNYGYTF
TRBJ1-5	14	TRBV18	CASSPPGTEQPQHF
TRBJ2-5	15	TRBV18	CASSPRRGHGETQYF
TRBJ1-5	19	TRBV6-2/TRBV6-3	CASSLPNQGNRRSNQPQHF
TRBJ1-1	15	TRBV19	CASTLRQGKNTEAFF
TRBJ2-2	14	TRBV6-5	CASSSSLNTGELFF
TRBJ1-1	17	TRBV27	CASSIWGRGSGRTEAFF
TRBJ2-1	13	TRBV27	CASSFGIAREQFF
TRBJ2-2	17	TRBV7-2	CASSLGRLAGDTGELFF
TRBJ2-5	15	TRBV19	CASSGVSGRQETQYF
TRBJ1-6	17	TRBV28	CASSSWANRDRNSPLHF
TRBJ1-2	15	TRBV9	CASSARQGSLNGYTF
TRBJ1-2	14	TRBV11-2	CASTSGGFNYGYTF
TRBJ1-1	13	TRBV11-2	CASSLETGSEAFF
TRBJ2-7	16	TRBV19	CASSIGGTSGTYEQYF
TRBJ2-1	17	TRBV18	CASSPYRDSNSYNEQFF
TRBJ1-5	15	TRBV7-8	CASSPGQTSNQPQHF